This T cell receptor beta chain was recorded in a study of beta chain features in type 1 diabetes. This clone occurred a few times. J gave up 4 bases and V 7 bases, and 10 bases lay outside the gene matches. The length of the CDR3 is 14 residues. Germline V gene sequence: CDR1 SQVTM, CDR2 ANQGSEA. The investigators reverse transcribed all of the isolated RNA, so they sequenced expressed TCRB transcripts. Some clones are missing from TCRdb's copy, which holds only in-frame ones; the method was immunoSEQ multiplex PCR. This table holds 850,000 to 900,000 clones, roughly 17% found once. The clonotype was recovered from a woman between 18 and 29 years old in good health. The V gene is TRBV29-1, the J gene TRBJ2-3, with 8 positions matching TRBD1. The sequenced material came from naive CD4+ T cells from blood. CDR3 sequence reads: CSAEPGQASDTQYF. The CDR3 bases are TGCAGCGCGGAACCGGGACAGGCCTCAGATACGCAGTATTTT.